Listed below are T cell receptor beta chains from one sample, sequenced in a study of T cells in localized non-small cell lung cancer. Sequencing used immunoSEQ multiplex PCR; TCRdb keeps in-frame clones, though not all of them. The table has about 74,000 clones, approximately 88% seen once. The sequencing here drew on peripheral blood, taken before any cancer treatment. These receptors all stem from a female donor of 60 years or more with stage I lung adenocarcinoma. Both conserved end residues are part of each CDR3. D genes are given only for firm matches. A clone size is listed for some rows: how often the clone was seen (once, few, many), or a class if it is expanded.

cdr3_nt	cdr3_aa	clone_size	v_call	j_call	d_call
TGTGCCAGCTCACCACGGGCTGGACAGGCTAATGAAAAACTGTTTTTT	CASSPRAGQANEKLFF	NA	TRBV18	TRBJ1-4	TRBD1
TGTGCCAGCAGCTTGCAAGCGGGAGTAATGACAGATACGCAGTATTTT	CASSLQAGVMTDTQYF	once	TRBV7-2	TRBJ2-3	TRBD2
TGTGCCAGCAGCCCCGGGACAGGGGGCTACGCTAACTATGGCTACACCTTC	CASSPGTGGYANYGYTF	NA	TRBV7-2	TRBJ1-2	TRBD1
TGTGCCAGCAGCTTAGATAGCGGGTACTACAATGAGCAGTTCTTC	CASSLDSGYYNEQFF	NA	TRBV7-7	TRBJ2-1	TRBD2
TGTGCCAGCAGCTCAGCGGGAGTGGATCCCAGGTTCTTC	CASSSAGVDPRFF	few	TRBV5-4	TRBJ2-1	TRBD2
TGCGCCAGCAGCCTCGGTGTGGATGAGGCCGGGGAGCTGTTTTTT	CASSLGVDEAGELFF	NA	TRBV5-1	TRBJ2-2	NA
TGTGCCAGCAGCCGTAGCGGGAGGGCCCTGGATGAGCAGTTCTTC	CASSRSGRALDEQFF	NA	TRBV7-2	TRBJ2-1	TRBD2
TGTGCCATCGGACAGGGGGCAATCGAGCAGTACTTC	CAIGQGAIEQYF	few	TRBV6-1	TRBJ2-7	TRBD1
TGTGCCAGCAGTCCCCCGGGACGTGGGGGGTACAATGAGCAGTTCTTC	CASSPPGRGGYNEQFF	NA	TRBV9	TRBJ2-1	NA
TGTGCCAGCAGTTACTGGGGGGGGCTGGATCAGCCCCAGCATTTT	CASSYWGGLDQPQHF	NA	TRBV6-5	TRBJ1-5	NA
TGCGCCAGCAGCTTGGGTTTCGAAAGCTCCTATAATTCACCCCTCCACTTT	CASSLGFESSYNSPLHF	once	TRBV5-1	TRBJ1-6	NA
TGTGCCAGCAGCGTACTCCCTTTTGCGGGGTCTGGGGCCAACGTCCTGACTTTC	CASSVLPFAGSGANVLTF	NA	TRBV9	TRBJ2-6	NA
TGTGCCAGCAGCTTAGGTGGGATTGGAAACACCATATATTTT	CASSLGGIGNTIYF	NA	TRBV7-2	TRBJ1-3	NA